Following are 32 T cell receptor beta chains from one sample sequenced in a study of cytomegalovirus exposure and HLA in healthy donors. The study ran its PCR with 60 Vbeta and 13 Jbeta primers. Only in-frame clones appear in the TCRdb table, and some are missing; sequencing was by immunoSEQ multiplex PCR. The data hold around 110,000 clones, with approximately 72% observed a single time. The sequenced material came from PBMCs. The receptors originated from a man between 18 and 29 years old in good health and CMV-seronegative.

The chain uses TRBV14 and TRBJ2-7, with TRBD2 identical over 10 bases. The CDR3 extends over 17 amino acids. The germline CDR1 and CDR2 sequences are SGHDN and FVKESK. V trimming: 4 bases; J trimming: 6 bases; junction bases outside the gene matches: 15. For the CDR3, the DNA is TGTGCCAGCAGCCCGACGTGGGGGGGACTAGCGAAGGGCGAGCAGTACTTC. Translating gives CASSPTWGGLAKGEQYF.

This rearrangement joins TRBV25-1 to TRBJ2-5, with D possibly matching TRBD2 (5 bases). Germline V gene sequence: CDR1 MGHDK, CDR2 SYGVNS. The V end was cut by 1 base, the J end by 5 bases, with 11 bases between. This CDR3 is built from 14 residues. The CDR3 is CASSESGRGETQYF. Written as DNA, the CDR3 is TGTGCCAGCAGTGAATCGGGAAGAGGGGAGACCCAGTACTTC.

The V gene is TRBV28, the J gene TRBJ2-1; 8 bases map to TRBD2. The germline V gene encodes CDR1 MDHEN and CDR2 SYDVKM. Germline trimming cut 4 bases from V and 7 bases from J; bases unmatched to any gene: 12. The CDR3 runs 16 residues. The CDR3 DNA reads TGTGCCAGCAGTTCAACGGGGGCGGGGGGTTTTAATGAGCAGTTCTTC. Its translation: CASSSTGAGGFNEQFF.

The CDR3 protein is CASSLRGGSTEAFF. In DNA form, the CDR3 reads TGTGCCAGCAGTTTAAGGGGCGGAAGCACTGAAGCTTTCTTT. V usage is TRBV28 and J usage is TRBJ1-1; D possibly corresponds to TRBD1 (5 bases). CDR1 and CDR2 from the germline V gene are MDHEN and SYDVKM. Deletions cut 2 bases from V and 4 bases from J, with 11 bases between. CDR3 length: 14 amino acids.

The count of this clone is one. The chain links TRBV9 to TRBJ2-3; D not resolved. The CDR3 runs 15 residues. Germline CDR1 and CDR2: SGDLS and YYNGEE. V was shortened by 0 bases and J by 2 bases, with 10 bases between the two germline ends. The CDR3 protein is CASSVDGSFTDTQYF. The CDR3 region has the DNA TGTGCCAGCAGCGTAGACGGTAGCTTCACAGATACGCAGTATTTT.

J is TRBJ2-2 and V is TRBV30; possibly TRBD2 for D (6 bases). CDR3 length: 15 amino acids. The germline V gene encodes CDR1 GTSNPN and CDR2 SVGIG (reference sequence). Trimming left V 0 bases short and J 4 bases short, with 12 bases between. CDR3 DNA: TGTGCCTGGAGTGTACAAAGCGGGTTCACCGGGGAGCTGTTTTTT. It codes for CAWSVQSGFTGELFF.

This chain joins TRBV2 and TRBJ2-1; 8 bases agree with TRBD1. J gave up 2 bases and V 8 bases, and 11 bases lay outside the gene matches. Germline V gene lookup returns CDR1 SNHLY and CDR2 FYNNEI. This CDR3 has 16 amino acids. CDR3 sequence: CASRRWGQETYNEQFF. CDR3 nucleotides: TGTGCCAGCCGAAGGTGGGGACAGGAGACCTACAATGAGCAGTTCTTC.

The chain uses TRBV7-8 and TRBJ1-5; D is ambiguous. CDR1 is SGHVS, CDR2 FQNEAQ, per germline. V was trimmed by 1 base and J by 3 bases, leaving 13 bases between them. The CDR3 sequence is 16 residues long. This CDR3 reads CASSLERAKANQPQHF. The CDR3 coding sequence is TGTGCCAGCAGCTTAGAGAGGGCCAAGGCCAATCAGCCCCAGCATTTT.

The CDR3, as DNA: TGTGCCTGGTCCATACAGGGGAAGGAAGCTTTCTTT. Translating it yields CAWSIQGKEAFF. The chain employs TRBV30 and TRBJ1-1, with 7 positions matching TRBD1. CDR3 length: 12 amino acids. Looked up from germline, CDR1 is GTSNPN and CDR2 is SVGIG (reference sequence). V trimming: 5 bases; J trimming: 8 bases; junction bases outside the gene matches: 8.

The rearrangement joins TRBV9 to TRBJ1-3, with no clear D. This CDR3 has 16 amino acids. From germline, CDR1 is SGDLS and CDR2 YYNGEE. With 0 bases removed from V and 4 bases from J, the gap between germline ends came to 14 bases. CDR3 loop: CASSVAPERLGNTIYF. In DNA, the CDR3 is TGTGCCAGCAGCGTAGCTCCGGAGCGGCTAGGAAACACCATATATTTT.

The chain employs TRBV18 and TRBJ2-1; 10 bases line up with TRBD2. V dropped 3 bases and J dropped 6; count of bases not matched to a gene: 11. The CDR3 length is 17 residues. Germline V gives CDR1 KGHSH, CDR2 LQKENI. CDR3 DNA sequence: TGTGCCAGCTCACCTAGCCCCGCTAGCGGGAGTCGCAATGAGCAGTTCTTC. Translating it yields CASSPSPASGSRNEQFF.

This chain uses TRBV6-5 with TRBJ1-5; possibly TRBD1 for D (5 bases). The V end lost 4 bases, the J end lost 4 bases, and 17 bases lay between the germline ends. The length of the CDR3 is 16 residues. Germline CDR1 and CDR2: MNHEY and SVGAGI. The CDR3 loop is CASSSGGWGPNQPQHF. The CDR3 DNA is TGTGCCAGCAGTTCGGGGGGGTGGGGCCCAAATCAGCCCCAGCATTTT.

This sequence joins TRBV5-4 and TRBJ2-3; TRBD1 might be the D (6 bases). Germline V gives CDR1 SGHNT, CDR2 YYREEE (reference sequence). This CDR3 is 13 amino acids long. V was cut by 3 bases and J by 6 bases, with 11 bases left in between. The CDR3 coding sequence is TGTGCCAGCAGCTGGGGGCCTTCGGATACGCAGTATTTT. It specifies CASSWGPSDTQYF.

This sequence joins TRBV6-5 and TRBJ2-7, with 8 bases identical to TRBD2. J gave up 5 bases and V 4 bases, and 13 bases lay outside the gene matches. Per the germline V gene, CDR1 is MNHEY and CDR2 is SVGAGI. CDR3 length: 16 amino acids. The CDR3 reads CASSLSGSQGFHEQYF. In nucleotides, the CDR3 is TGTGCCAGCAGTTTAAGCGGGAGTCAAGGGTTCCACGAGCAGTACTTC.

This clone showed up just once. The chain links TRBV25-1 to TRBJ1-2; 9 bases match TRBD1. CDR1 and CDR2 from the germline V gene are MGHDK and SYGVNS. The CDR3 has 16 residues. V was clipped by 6 bases and J by 0 bases; unmatched bases: 8. DNA of the CDR3: TGTGCCAGCAGCGAGGGACAGGGAAGGACTAACTATGGCTACACCTTC. Protein sequence: CASSEGQGRTNYGYTF.

CDR3 region: CAWSVLPGVSEAFF. The CDR3 DNA reads as TGTGCCTGGAGTGTACTACCGGGGGTCTCTGAAGCTTTCTTT. This chain uses TRBV30 with TRBJ1-1, with D perhaps matching TRBD1 (5 bases). CDR1 and CDR2 (germline): GTSNPN, SVGIG (reference sequence). This CDR3 has 14 amino acids. Deletions cut 0 bases from V and 6 bases from J, with 14 bases between.

V usage is TRBV5-6 and J usage is TRBJ2-7, with TRBD1 identical over 8 bases. The trim removed 3 bases at V and 2 bases at J, leaving 7 bases unmatched. This CDR3 is 15 amino acids long. In germline, CDR1 is SGHDT, CDR2 YYEEEE. The CDR3: CASSSNRDRPYEQYF. CDR3 coding DNA: TGTGCCAGCAGCTCGAACCGGGACAGGCCCTACGAGCAGTACTTC. The whole variable domain, remainder taken from reference TRBV5-6 and TRBJ2-7, is DAGVTQSPTHLIKTRGQQVTLRCSPKSGHDTVSWYQQALGQGPQFIFQYYEEEERQRGNFPDRFSGHQFPNYSSELNVNALLLGDSALYLCASSSNRDRPYEQYFGPGTRLTVT.

The V and J genes are TRBV6-1 and TRBJ1-5; tentatively, D is TRBD1 (6 bases). This CDR3 has 14 amino acids. Germline V gene lookup returns CDR1 MNHNS and CDR2 SASEGT. The germline V and J ends were trimmed by 7 bases and 5 bases, with 15 bases remaining between them. This CDR3 reads CASMGDTTYQPQHF. CDR3 bases: TGTGCCAGCATGGGGGACACAACCTATCAGCCCCAGCATTTT.

The genes are TRBV7-8 and TRBJ2-6, with D possibly TRBD1 on 6 matching bases. This CDR3 spans 18 amino acids. Germline V gene data show CDR1 as SGHVS and CDR2 as FQNEAQ. Trimming took 2 bases from V and 4 from J, leaving 18 bases between them. The CDR3 loop is CASSLKSGVGSGANVLTF. The DNA of the CDR3 is TGTGCCAGCAGCTTAAAATCAGGGGTGGGATCCGGGGCCAACGTCCTGACTTTC.

The rearrangement links TRBV6-1 to TRBJ1-5, with D uncertain. The CDR3 has 15 amino acids. The germline V gene has CDR1 MNHNS and CDR2 SASEGT. The germline V and J ends were trimmed by 5 bases and 0 bases, with 11 bases remaining between them. CDR3 residues: CASSPYGYSNQPQHF. For the CDR3, the DNA is TGTGCCAGCAGTCCGTACGGTTATAGCAATCAGCCCCAGCATTTT.

The chain links TRBV11-1 to TRBJ2-1; D possibly corresponds to TRBD1 (5 bases). Germline assignment: CDR1 SGHAT and CDR2 FQDESV (reference sequence). This CDR3 contains 17 residues. Trimming removed 5 bases from V and 4 bases from J, with 21 bases in between. CDR3 sequence reads: CASSLLKGGARYNEQFF. CDR3 nucleotide sequence: TGTGCCAGCAGCCTACTAAAGGGTGGGGCCAGATACAATGAGCAGTTCTTC.

The rearrangement joins TRBV4-2 to TRBJ2-7; 9 bases match TRBD1. The CDR3 is 15 amino acids. In germline, CDR1 is LGHNA, CDR2 YNFKEQ. Trimming took 4 bases from V and 5 from J; bases not matched to a gene: 9. Here the CDR3 DNA reads TGTGCCAGCAGCCGGGGCGTGGGACAGGGCCACGAGCAGTACTTC. Encoded protein: CASSRGVGQGHEQYF.

This chain joins TRBV28 and TRBJ1-1; tentatively, D is TRBD1 (6 bases). CDR1 and CDR2 from the germline V gene are MDHEN and SYDVKM. Trimming pared 5 bases from V and 4 bases from J, leaving 20 bases between. This CDR3 contains 16 residues. CDR3 sequence: CASSTQHRVPFTEAFF. For the CDR3, the DNA is TGTGCCAGCAGTACCCAGCACAGGGTCCCTTTCACTGAAGCTTTCTTT.

The chain has TRBV9 and TRBJ2-7; 9 nucleotides line up with TRBD1. Germline CDR1 is SGDLS and CDR2 is YYNGEE. The CDR3 contains 15 residues. Trimming took 0 bases from V and 3 from J; bases not matched to a gene: 4. CDR3 in amino acids: CASSVGTGGFYEQYF. CDR3 in DNA: TGTGCCAGCAGCGTAGGTACAGGGGGCTTCTACGAGCAGTACTTC. Using reference TRBV9 and TRBJ2-7 for the parts outside the CDR3, the full variable domain is DSGVTQTPKHLITATGQRVTLRCSPRSGDLSVYWYQQSLDQGLQFLIQYYNGEERAKGNILERFSAQQFPDLHSELNLSSLELGDSALYFCASSVGTGGFYEQYFGPGTRLTVT.

V and J are TRBV9 and TRBJ1-1; D is ambiguous. The germline V gene has CDR1 SGDLS and CDR2 YYNGEE. Trimming stripped 0 bases from V and 5 bases from J, with 8 bases between. The CDR3 extends over 13 amino acids. The CDR3 region is CASSVEEWTEAFF. CDR3 nucleotide sequence: TGTGCCAGCAGCGTAGAAGAGTGGACTGAAGCTTTCTTT. Using reference TRBV9 and TRBJ1-1 for the parts outside the CDR3, the full variable domain is DSGVTQTPKHLITATGQRVTLRCSPRSGDLSVYWYQQSLDQGLQFLIQYYNGEERAKGNILERFSAQQFPDLHSELNLSSLELGDSALYFCASSVEEWTEAFFGQGTRLTVV.

A single count supports this clone. V is TRBV7-2 and J is TRBJ1-1; D possibly corresponds to TRBD1 (5 bases). The germline CDR1 and CDR2 sequences are SGHTA and FQGNSA. V was cut by 4 bases and J by 0 bases, with 9 bases left in between. This CDR3 is 14 amino acids long. The CDR3 loop reads CASSWGGMNTEAFF. CDR3 sequence (DNA): TGTGCCAGCAGCTGGGGGGGAATGAACACTGAAGCTTTCTTT.

This clone was seen a few times. The chain has TRBV5-1 and TRBJ2-5, with D perhaps TRBD2 (6 bases). This CDR3 has 15 amino acids. Trimming left V 4 bases short and J 5 bases short, with 18 bases between. In germline, CDR1 is SGHRS, CDR2 YFSETQ. DNA for the CDR3: TGCGCCAGCAGCGGGGACTCCCTTGAGGGGGAGACCCAGTACTTC. Translating gives CASSGDSLEGETQYF.

By sample fraction, this clone is medium-sized. V is TRBV5-1 and J is TRBJ2-5; 7 bases line up with TRBD2. J was trimmed by 5 bases and V by 0 bases; bases with no gene match: 10. CDR1 SGHRS and CDR2 YFSETQ come from the germline V gene. This CDR3 region has 16 residues. In DNA, the CDR3 is TGCGCCAGCAGCTTGGTGAAGTCTAGCGGAAGGGAGACCCAGTACTTC. Translation gives CASSLVKSSGRETQYF.

This chain uses TRBV6-5 with TRBJ2-3; D gene unclear. The germline CDR1 and CDR2 sequences are MNHEY and SVGAGI. The CDR3 is 14 amino acids. The V end lost 4 bases, the J end lost 0 bases, and 8 bases lay between the germline ends. Written as DNA, the CDR3 is TGTGCCAGCAGTTTGCGTACTAGCACAGATACGCAGTATTTT. This codes for CASSLRTSTDTQYF.

V usage is TRBV10-3 and J usage is TRBJ2-5, with 8 bases fitting TRBD1. This CDR3 comprises 15 residues. CDR1 is ENHRY, CDR2 SYGVKD, per germline. V lost 6 bases and J lost 5; bases outside the gene matches: 11. The CDR3 DNA sequence: TGTGCCATCAGCCCGGGACAGGATAGAGTGGAGACCCAGTACTTC. Its protein product is CAISPGQDRVETQYF.

This clone was recorded only once. One end of the junction fails to match germline, which may point to a read error. The chain couples TRBV7-9 to TRBJ2-7; 9 bases are a match to TRBD1. The CDR3 sequence is 14 residues long. Germline CDR1 reads SEHNR; CDR2 reads FQNEAQ (reference sequence). CDR3 in DNA: TGTTCCAGCAGCCCAAACAGGGGGCCCTACGAGCAGTACTTC. Amino acid sequence: CSSSPNRGPYEQYF. Filled out from reference TRBV7-9 and TRBJ2-7, the complete variable domain reads DTGVSQNPRHKITKRGQNVTFRCDPISEHNRLYWYRQTLGQGPEFLTYFQNEAQLEKSRLLSDRFSAERPKGSFSTLEIQRTEQGDSAMYLCSSSPNRGPYEQYFGPGTRLTVT.

J is TRBJ2-1 and V is TRBV7-2; 12 positions match TRBD2. The CDR3 is 18 residues long. Germline values: CDR1 SGHTA, CDR2 FQGNSA. Trimming took 2 bases from V and 4 from J; bases not matched to a gene: 9. The chain's CDR3 is CASSLKQLAGGPYNEQFF. As DNA, the CDR3 is TGTGCCAGCAGCTTAAAACAGCTAGCGGGGGGGCCTTACAATGAGCAGTTCTTC.